These 13 T cell receptor beta chains came from one sample sequenced in a study of blood T cell repertoires in COVID-19. Only in-frame clones appear in the TCRdb table, and some are missing; sequencing was by immunoSEQ multiplex PCR. The table includes 180,000 or so clones, roughly 88% detected once. The sample comprised peripheral blood. The origin of the receptors is a man in his sixties with acute or convalescent COVID-19.

The rearrangement joins TRBV10-3 to TRBJ1-4, with D possibly TRBD1 on 5 matching bases. The germline V gene encodes CDR1 ENHRY and CDR2 SYGVKD. Trimming shortened V by 1 base and J by 10 bases, and 19 bases separated the two germline ends. The CDR3 covers 16 residues. The CDR3 loop reads CAISEFAGGVRGKLFF. The CDR3 DNA reads as TGTGCCATCAGTGAGTTTGCTGGGGGGGTAAGAGGAAAACTGTTTTTT.

The chain joins TRBV6-2 or TRBV6-3 to TRBJ2-1, with 15 bases fitting TRBD2. CDR3 length equals 18 residues. Germline CDR1 MNHEY, CDR2 SVGEGT. Trimming took 2 bases from V and 7 from J; bases not matched to a gene: 9. The CDR3: CASSYPLGLAGGRNEQFF. Written as DNA, the CDR3 is TGTGCCAGCAGTTACCCGCTTGGACTAGCGGGAGGGCGGAATGAGCAGTTCTTC.

The gene calls are TRBV5-8 and TRBJ1-4; D unresolved. Trimming shortened V by 4 bases and J by 7 bases, and 11 bases separated the two germline ends. CDR3 length: 13 residues. Germline CDR1 and CDR2: SGHTS and YDEGEE. CDR3 in DNA: TGTGCCAGCAGCCGCATACACAGTGAAAAACTGTTTTTT. This translates into CASSRIHSEKLFF.

This sequence joins TRBV15 and TRBJ1-5; 8 nucleotides agree with TRBD1. Trimming took 5 bases from V and 6 from J; bases not matched to a gene: 6. The germline V gene encodes CDR1 LNHNV and CDR2 YYDKDF (reference sequence). The CDR3 loop spans 14 amino acids. For the CDR3, the DNA is TGTGCCACCAGCGCCGGCAGGGGGCTTCAGCCCCAGCATTTT. Residues: CATSAGRGLQPQHF.

The chain combines TRBV5-6 with TRBJ1-3; 9 bases fit TRBD1. The CDR3 spans 15 residues. V lost 2 bases to trimming and J lost 0 bases; unmatched junction nucleotides: 0. Germline-derived CDR1 and CDR2 are SGHDT and YYEEEE. The CDR3 coding sequence is TGTGCCAGCAGCTTACAGGGGGCCTCTGGAAACACCATATATTTT. Translation gives CASSLQGASGNTIYF.

The chain combines TRBV4-1 with TRBJ2-7; D is perhaps TRBD1 (6 bases). The CDR3 loop spans 13 amino acids. Trimming left V 4 bases short and J 6 bases short, with 13 bases between. Germline V CDR1 and CDR2: MGHRA, YSYEKL. The chain's CDR3 is CASSRPLGGEQYF. Here the CDR3 DNA reads TGCGCCAGCAGCCGACCTCTAGGGGGCGAGCAGTACTTC.

The V call is TRBV19, the J call TRBJ2-1; possible D gene TRBD1, 5 bases. The CDR3 is made up of 13 amino acids. Per germline, CDR1 LNHDA and CDR2 SQIVND (reference sequence). Trimming stripped 6 bases from V and 4 bases from J, with 10 bases between. The CDR3 sequence: CASRLAGYNEQFF. In DNA form, the CDR3 reads TGTGCCAGTAGGCTGGCAGGGTACAATGAGCAGTTCTTC.

This clone was seen more than once but under ten times. The chain carries TRBV3-1 (or the pseudogene TRBV3-2) and TRBJ1-5; possible D gene TRBD1, 6 bases. Trimming cost V 4 bases and J 3 bases, with 10 bases left between them. The CDR3 is 14 amino acids. CDR1 and CDR2 (germline): LGHDT, YNNKEL (reference sequence). The CDR3 loop is CASSRGGANQPQHF. In nucleotides, the CDR3 is TGTGCCAGCAGCCGTGGGGGGGCCAATCAGCCCCAGCATTTT.

The rearrangement joins TRBV28 to TRBJ2-1; 7 bases map to TRBD2. Looked up from germline, CDR1 is MDHEN and CDR2 is SYDVKM. Trimming cost V 7 bases and J 6 bases; bases outside gene matches: 9. The CDR3 sequence is 14 residues long. CDR3 in DNA: TGTGCCAGCACCACCGCGGGAGTACTCAATGAGCAGTTCTTC. It specifies CASTTAGVLNEQFF. The full variable domain, rest sourced from reference TRBV28 and TRBJ2-1, is DVKVTQSSRYLVKRTGEKVFLECVQDMDHENMFWYRQDPGLGLRLIYFSYDVKMKEKGDIPEGYSVSREKKERFSLILESASTNQTSMYLCASTTAGVLNEQFFGPGTRLTVL.

V and J are TRBV19 and TRBJ1-1; D uncertain. V lost 7 bases to trimming and J lost 10 bases, with 13 bases between them. The CDR3 runs 11 residues. Germline CDR1 and CDR2: LNHDA and SQIVND (reference sequence). The CDR3 nucleotides read TGTGCCAGTAAGGCGGGAGGGAGAGCTTTCTTT. This encodes CASKAGGRAFF.

The table lists this clone with a few counts. The genes are TRBV25-1 and TRBJ1-1, with unresolved D. The V gene's germline CDR1 is MGHDK and CDR2 SYGVNS. Trimming shortened V by 4 bases and J by 0 bases, and 9 bases separated the two germline ends. The CDR3 consists of 14 residues. The chain's CDR3 is CASSGASMNTEAFF. In DNA, the CDR3 is TGTGCCAGCAGTGGGGCATCCATGAACACTGAAGCTTTCTTT.

The chain links TRBV25-1 to TRBJ2-1; tentative D call: TRBD2 (6 bases). This CDR3 comprises 14 residues. With 10 bases removed from V and 3 bases from J, the gap between germline ends came to 16 bases. In germline, CDR1 is MGHDK, CDR2 SYGVNS. The CDR3 is CAIPRGSLYNEQFF. The CDR3 DNA reads as TGTGCCATCCCTCGGGGGAGTCTCTACAATGAGCAGTTCTTC.

The sample holds a few counts of this clone. The chain joins TRBV9 to TRBJ2-7; 10 bases agree with TRBD2. From germline, CDR1 is SGDLS and CDR2 YYNGEE. V shed 3 bases and J 3 bases; nucleotides not matched to a gene: 3. The CDR3 is 14 residues long. CDR3 sequence (DNA): TGTGCCAGCAGCGCCCAGCGGGAGGGCTACGAGCAGTACTTC. This encodes CASSAQREGYEQYF.